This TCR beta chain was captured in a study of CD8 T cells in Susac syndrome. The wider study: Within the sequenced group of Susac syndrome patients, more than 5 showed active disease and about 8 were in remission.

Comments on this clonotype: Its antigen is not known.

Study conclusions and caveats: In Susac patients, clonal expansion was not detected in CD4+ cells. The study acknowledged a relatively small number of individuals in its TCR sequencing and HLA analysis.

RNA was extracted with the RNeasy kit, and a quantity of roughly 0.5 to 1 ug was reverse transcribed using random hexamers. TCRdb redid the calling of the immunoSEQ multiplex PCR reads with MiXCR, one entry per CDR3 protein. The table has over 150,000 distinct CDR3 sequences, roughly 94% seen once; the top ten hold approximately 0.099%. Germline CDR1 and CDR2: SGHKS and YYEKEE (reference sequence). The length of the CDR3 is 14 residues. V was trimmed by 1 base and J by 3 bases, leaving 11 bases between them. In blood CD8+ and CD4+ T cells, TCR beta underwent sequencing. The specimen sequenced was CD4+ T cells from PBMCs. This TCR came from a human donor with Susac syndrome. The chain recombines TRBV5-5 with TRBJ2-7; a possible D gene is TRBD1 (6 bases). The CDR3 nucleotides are TGTGCCAGCAGCTTGAGTACGGGACACTACGAGCAGTACTTC. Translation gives CASSLSTGHYEQYF.